Shown below are 22 T cell receptor beta chains from a single sample sequenced in a study of blood T cell repertoires in COVID-19. Clones were sequenced by immunoSEQ multiplex PCR, and TCRdb holds only the in-frame ones, with some missing. The sample holds about 300,000 clones; approximately 88% are singletons and the top ten take approximately 7.2%. Sequencing was performed on peripheral blood. These receptors all come from a woman aged 25 to 39 who had recovered from COVID-19.

V is TRBV13 and J is TRBJ2-1, with D unclear. V gave up 5 bases and J gave up 5 bases, with 13 bases separating them. Germline-derived CDR1 and CDR2 are PRHDT and FYEKMQ (reference sequence). The CDR3 consists of 14 residues. Here the CDR3 reads CASSRPSGNNEQFF. In DNA, the CDR3 is TGTGCCAGCAGCCGGCCTTCAGGAAACAATGAGCAGTTCTTC.

The J gene is TRBJ2-3, the V gene TRBV7-2; TRBD2 matches 10 bases. CDR3 length: 16 amino acids. The V gene's germline CDR1 is SGHTA and CDR2 FQGNSA. Trimming at V came to 2 bases and at J to 1 base, leaving 3 bases not matched to a gene. CDR3 protein: CASSLQSGGGTDTQYF. The CDR3 DNA reads as TGTGCCAGCAGCTTACAAAGCGGGGGGGGCACAGATACGCAGTATTTT. The full variable domain, its missing parts supplied by reference TRBV7-2 and TRBJ2-3, is GAGVSQSPSNKVTEKGKDVELRCDPISGHTALYWYRQSLGQGLEFLIYFQGNSAPDKSGLPSDRFSAERTGGSVSTLTIQRTQQEDSAVYLCASSLQSGGGTDTQYFGPGTRLTVL.

The CDR3: CASSQDNRQGFGYTF. The CDR3 coding sequence is TGTGCCAGCAGCCAAGACAACCGGCAGGGGTTTGGCTACACCTTC. The rearrangement links TRBV3-1 (or the pseudogene TRBV3-2) to TRBJ1-2, with a possible D match to TRBD1 (6 bases). With 0 bases removed from V and 7 bases from J, the gap between germline ends came to 15 bases. CDR1 and CDR2 from the germline V gene are LGHDT and YNNKEL (reference sequence). The CDR3 is 15 amino acids.

This clone was recorded once. The chain carries TRBV28 and TRBJ2-1; tentatively, D is TRBD1 (6 bases). The V gene's germline CDR1 is MDHEN and CDR2 SYDVKM. V shed 0 bases and J shed 1 base, with 13 bases lying between them. The CDR3 sequence is 17 residues long. This CDR3 is CASSLWTTGQSYNEQFF. As DNA, the CDR3 is TGTGCCAGCAGTTTATGGACCACAGGGCAGTCCTACAATGAGCAGTTCTTC. Full variable domain (missing parts from reference TRBV28 and TRBJ2-1): DVKVTQSSRYLVKRTGEKVFLECVQDMDHENMFWYRQDPGLGLRLIYFSYDVKMKEKGDIPEGYSVSREKKERFSLILESASTNQTSMYLCASSLWTTGQSYNEQFFGPGTRLTVL.

The count of this clone is one. The rearrangement uses TRBV18 and TRBJ1-6, with D hard to call. CDR1 and CDR2 from the germline V gene are KGHSH and LQKENI. Between the trimmed V and J ends, which lost 3 bases and 7 bases, there was a span of 13 bases. The CDR3 runs 15 residues. CDR3: CASSPSGPTNSPLHF. CDR3 in DNA: TGTGCCAGCTCACCTAGCGGTCCGACCAATTCACCCCTCCACTTT.

The chain recombines TRBV12-3 or TRBV12-4 with TRBJ1-1; D is unclear. V shed 6 bases and J shed 7 bases, with 9 bases lying between them. CDR3 length: 11 residues. CDR3 nucleotides: TGTGCCAGCAGGCTGACAAGTGAAGCTTTCTTT. This codes for CASRLTSEAFF.

The chain recombines TRBV6-1 with TRBJ1-2; D is perhaps TRBD1 (6 bases). CDR1 MNHNS and CDR2 SASEGT come from the germline V gene. V was cut by 2 bases and J by 8 bases, with 24 bases left in between. There are 17 residues in the CDR3. This chain's CDR3 is CASSEPSSGGRSRGYTF. CDR3 nucleotides: TGTGCCAGCAGTGAACCCAGTAGCGGGGGCCGCTCCCGCGGCTACACCTTC.

Note on this clone: The junction departs from the called germline gene at one end, perhaps through a read error. The V gene is TRBV23-1, the J gene TRBJ1-1, with no clear D. TRBV23-1 has ORF status, its function being uncertain. The CDR3 extends over 9 amino acids. CDR3 amino acids: CASSLPGRF. CDR3 nucleotide sequence: TGCGCCAGCAGTCTACCGGGAAGGTTT.

The V call is TRBV6-2 or TRBV6-3, the J call TRBJ2-1; TRBD2 aligns across 10 bases. Germline CDR1 and CDR2: MNHEY and SVGEGT. J was trimmed by 0 bases and V by 4 bases; bases with no gene match: 0. This CDR3 has 15 amino acids. Here the CDR3 DNA reads TGTGCCAGCAGTTGGACTAGCGGCTCCTACAATGAGCAGTTCTTC. This gives the protein CASSWTSGSYNEQFF.

This clone occurred once. This chain uses TRBV5-4 with TRBJ2-2; 13 bases agree with TRBD2. From germline, CDR1 is SGHNT and CDR2 YYREEE (reference sequence). The CDR3 runs 16 residues. V lost 3 bases and J lost 6; bases outside the gene matches: 5. The CDR3 is CASSSRTSGGPGELFF. As DNA, the CDR3 is TGTGCCAGCAGCTCCCGGACTAGCGGGGGTCCCGGGGAGCTGTTTTTT. Full variable domain (remainder filled in from reference TRBV5-4 and TRBJ2-2): ETGVTQSPTHLIKTRGQQVTLRCSSQSGHNTVSWYQQALGQGPQFIFQYYREEENGRGNFPPRFSGLQFPNYSSELNVNALELDDSALYLCASSSRTSGGPGELFFGEGSRLTVL.

CDR3 bases: TGTGCCAGCAGTCCACAGGGGAGTAGTACTGAAGCTTTCTTT. This encodes CASSPQGSSTEAFF. The chain has TRBV28 and TRBJ1-1; TRBD1 matches at 7 bases. The CDR3 has 14 amino acids. Germline values: CDR1 MDHEN, CDR2 SYDVKM. The V gene end was trimmed by 5 bases and the J gene end by 5 bases; junction bases not matched to a gene: 8.

This sequence joins TRBV7-3 and TRBJ2-2; TRBD1 is a possible D gene (5 bases). Germline CDR1 is SGHTA and CDR2 is FQGTGA. The CDR3 length is 14 residues. The germline V and J ends were trimmed by 5 bases and 7 bases, with 14 bases remaining between them. The chain's CDR3 is CASSLAGRGGELFF. DNA of the CDR3: TGTGCCAGCAGCCTCGCCGGTAGGGGCGGGGAGCTGTTTTTT.

The rearrangement joins TRBV11-2 to TRBJ2-5; maybe TRBD2 (7 bases). Germline loops: CDR1 SGHAT, CDR2 FQNNGV. The CDR3 sequence is 16 residues long. Trimming stripped 3 bases from V and 2 bases from J, with 16 bases between. CDR3 bases: TGTGCCAGCAGCTTTGATGGGGGGGCCGGACAAGAGACCCAGTACTTC. Its protein product is CASSFDGGAGQETQYF. The variable domain in full, with the rest retrieved from reference TRBV11-2 and TRBJ2-5, is EAGVAQSPRYKIIEKRQSVAFWCNPISGHATLYWYQQILGQGPKLLIQFQNNGVVDDSQLPKDRFSAERLKGVDSTLKIQPAKLEDSAVYLCASSFDGGAGQETQYFGPGTRLLVL.

The rearrangement joins TRBV5-1 to TRBJ1-1, with D tentatively TRBD1 (5 bases). The CDR3 sequence is 15 residues long. Germline-derived CDR1 and CDR2 are SGHRS and YFSETQ. The V end lost 1 base, the J end lost 4 bases, and 14 bases lay between the germline ends. Here the CDR3 DNA reads TGCGCCAGCAGCTTGCAGGGAAGCTTGAGCACTGAAGCTTTCTTT. Amino acids: CASSLQGSLSTEAFF.

The CDR3 is CASSIGTGRVGELFF. In DNA, the CDR3 is TGTGCCAGTAGTATAGGGACAGGTCGTGTCGGGGAGCTGTTTTTT. The chain combines TRBV19 with TRBJ2-2; 7 bases line up with TRBD1. V gave up 1 base and J gave up 7 bases; unmatched junction bases: 6. Germline V gene data show CDR1 as LNHDA and CDR2 as SQIVND (reference sequence). This CDR3 is 15 amino acids long.

The V and J genes are TRBV19 and TRBJ1-1, with D perhaps matching TRBD1 (5 bases). Germline V gene sequence: CDR1 LNHDA, CDR2 SQIVND (reference sequence). Trimming stripped 3 bases from V and 0 bases from J, with 20 bases between. This CDR3 spans 18 amino acids. CDR3 coding DNA: TGTGCCAGTAGTATTAGTTGGGGTTTGACGGGGGTGAACACTGAAGCTTTCTTT. Protein: CASSISWGLTGVNTEAFF.

The chain carries TRBV4-1 and TRBJ2-1; TRBD2 is a possible D gene (6 bases). The V end was cut by 0 bases, the J end by 2 bases, with 14 bases between. Germline V gene sequence: CDR1 MGHRA, CDR2 YSYEKL. This CDR3 has 17 residues. The DNA of the CDR3 is TGCGCCAGCAGCCAAGATCTCCCGGGAGTCCCCTACAATGAGCAGTTCTTC. It is translated as CASSQDLPGVPYNEQFF.

The chain links TRBV6-5 to TRBJ1-2; 9 bases fit TRBD1. This CDR3 has 15 amino acids. The ends lost 2 bases at V and 14 bases at J; junction bases unmatched: 15. Germline values: CDR1 MNHEY, CDR2 SVGAGI. The CDR3 reads CASSYQPSGTGWETF. CDR3 in DNA: TGTGCCAGCAGTTACCAGCCCTCCGGGACAGGGTGGGAGACCTTC.

The chain uses TRBV3-1 (or the pseudogene TRBV3-2) and TRBJ1-2; 7 positions match TRBD1. Germline values: CDR1 LGHDT, CDR2 YNNKEL (reference sequence). The CDR3 spans 14 residues. With V trimmed by 4 bases and J by 2 bases, 4 bases remained unmatched. This chain's CDR3 is CASSPLTGNYGYTF. CDR3 DNA sequence: TGTGCCAGCAGCCCCCTGACAGGGAACTATGGCTACACCTTC.

The rearrangement joins TRBV3-1 (or the pseudogene TRBV3-2) to TRBJ1-6; D unclear. CDR3 length: 12 residues. V was cut by 5 bases and J by 11 bases, with 10 bases left in between. Germline V gives CDR1 LGHDT, CDR2 YNNKEL (reference sequence). CDR3 loop: CASSGLFTPLHF. CDR3 coding DNA: TGTGCCAGCAGCGGACTCTTTACACCCCTCCACTTT.

The chain employs TRBV7-6 and TRBJ1-2, with a tentative D call TRBD1 (6 bases). CDR1 is SGHVS, CDR2 FNYEAQ, per germline. The CDR3 has 13 residues. V dropped 5 bases and J dropped 7 bases, with 14 bases sitting between them. Here the CDR3 reads CASSHLTGSGYTF. The CDR3 DNA reads as TGTGCCAGCAGCCATCTCACAGGGTCTGGCTACACCTTC.

The chain's CDR3 is CASRSGMGQGFYEQYF. In DNA form, the CDR3 reads TGTGCCAGCAGGTCCGGGATGGGACAGGGTTTTTACGAGCAGTACTTC. This chain uses TRBV27 with TRBJ2-7, with TRBD1 matching 9 bases. Germline CDR1 is MNHEY and CDR2 is SMNVEV (reference sequence). With V trimmed by 6 bases and J by 4 bases, 13 bases remained unmatched. The CDR3 contains 16 residues.